This T cell receptor (beta chain) was captured by sequencing in a study of CD8+CD57+ T cells in acquired aplastic anemia (dated by TCRdb to 2016 to 2018). With regard to the full study: A mean of about 3.2 ug of DNA, ranging from about 0.2 to 27.4 ug, was extracted from sorted CD4+ and CD8+ cells. CD8+CD57+ expansion was defined as a frequency above the mean frequency observed in healthy subjects. Beyond this particular receptor, the publication reports: Roughly 30 CD8+ CDR3 sequences were shared between patients and controls but appeared highly expressed in patients and within their immunodominant clones. No significant difference in CD8+ Simpson's diversity was found between patients and healthy controls (P=0.060).

Patients chosen for sequencing had shown expansion of CD8+CD57+ cells by flow cytometry. Every patient had a diagnosis of severe acquired aplastic anemia based on International Study of Aplastic Anemia and Agranulocytosis and Camitta criteria. No therapy had been received by the patients at the time of blood sampling. In this study, sorted CD4+ and CD8+ T cells from the blood of healthy subjects and of severe aplastic anemia patients had their TCR repertoires deep-sequenced. In the USA, patient enrollment took place under clinicaltrials.gov protocols 00001620, 01623167, 00001397, 00071045, 00081523 and 00961064. Ficoll-Paque density gradient centrifugation was used to isolate peripheral blood mononuclear cells. Before DNA extraction, CD4+ and CD8+ T cells were sorted with FACS or magnetic beads. This clonotype came up many times. Its cognate antigen has yet to be identified. No much larger clone is present one base from it, and per-base qualities are unavailable.

Genomic DNA served as template for TCR beta VDJ combination and CDR3 sequence profiling. TCR repertoire sequencing was run on an Illumina HiSeq 2000. The study's processing was this. Repertoires were assessed using TRBV/TRBJ rearrangement plots, CDR3 size and DJ length profiles, and Simpson's diversity index. The immunodominant clone was defined as the most abundant DNA sequence in deep sequencing data. CDR3 amino acid sequences were checked for sharing between subjects and were compared against published repertoires and the VDJdb database. In-frame beta chains were kept once TCRdb had trimmed the public reads at Q25 with fastp and called clones with MiXCR. Entries are consolidated by CDR3 protein sequence, retaining the most common genes and DNA. The V and J calls and clone size come from TCRdb's table, not from the authors' own analysis. The sample table shows about 150,000 distinct CDR3 sequences, and 45% to 50% are seen once. The ten largest clonotypes hold roughly 30% of the sample.

Relative to germline, V is missing 0 bases and J is missing 7 bases, with 2 bases of the junction outside any gene match. The CDR3, cysteine through phenylalanine, is 14 amino acids long. The DNA shown is the 42-base CDR3, in frame from base 1. From the germline V gene, CDR1 is SGHRS and CDR2 is YFSETQ. This TCR was recovered from a human donor with aplastic anemia. The sequenced material came from sorted CD4+, CD8+, or CD8+CD57+ T cells (not recorded which) from PBMCs. The rearranged chain carries TRBV5-1 and TRBJ2-4; the central 9 bases match TRBD1. The DNA sequence is given as TGCGCCAGCAGCTTGGCCGGGACAGGGAACATTCAGTACTTC. This sequence encodes CASSLAGTGNIQYF.